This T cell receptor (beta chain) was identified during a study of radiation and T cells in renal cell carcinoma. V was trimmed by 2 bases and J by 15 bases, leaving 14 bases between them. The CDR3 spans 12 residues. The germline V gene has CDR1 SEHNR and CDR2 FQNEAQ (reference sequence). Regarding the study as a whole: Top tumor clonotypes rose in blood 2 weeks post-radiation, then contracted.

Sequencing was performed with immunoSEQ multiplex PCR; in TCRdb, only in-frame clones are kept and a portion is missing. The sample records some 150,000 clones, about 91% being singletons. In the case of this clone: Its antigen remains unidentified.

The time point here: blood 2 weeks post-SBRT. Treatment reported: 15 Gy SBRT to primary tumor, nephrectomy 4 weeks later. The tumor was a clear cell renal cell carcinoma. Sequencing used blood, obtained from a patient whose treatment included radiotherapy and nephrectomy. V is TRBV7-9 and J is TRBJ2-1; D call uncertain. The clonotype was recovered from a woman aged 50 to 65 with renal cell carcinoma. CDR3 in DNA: TGTGCCAGCAGCTTAACGTCACAGATGTGGTTCTTC. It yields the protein CASSLTSQMWFF.